This is a list of T cell receptor beta chains from one sample in a study of CD8 T cells in ankylosing spondylitis. Via MiXCR, TCRdb re-called the 5' RACE reads, giving one row per CDR3 protein. The sample holds 300,000 to 350,000 distinct CDR3 sequences, roughly 20% seen once. Material for sequencing was blood, either unsorted or a sorted T cell fraction (not recorded which). The receptors derive from a female donor with ankylosing spondylitis or in good health (not recorded which). Each CDR3 is given with its conserved first and last residue. Fields, in order: clone size, V gene, D gene, J gene, CDR3 protein, CDR3 DNA. The D gene is left open where the match is weak. Clone size appears in some rows only: once, few, many, or a class for an expanded clone.

abundance: -; v_gene: TRBV12-3/TRBV12-4; d_gene: -; j_gene: TRBJ1-2; CDR3aa: CASSLQGAGTHYGYTF; CDR3nt: TGTGCCAGCAGTTTACAGGGAGCCGGGACTCACTATGGCTACACCTTC
abundance: few; v_gene: TRBV6-5; d_gene: -; j_gene: TRBJ1-6; CDR3aa: CASSYSARGSYNSPLHF; CDR3nt: TGTGCCAGCAGTTACTCGGCGAGGGGCTCCTATAATTCACCCCTCCACTTT
abundance: many; v_gene: TRBV28; d_gene: TRBD1; j_gene: TRBJ1-5; CDR3aa: CASRVTGQGNQPQHF; CDR3nt: TGTGCCAGCAGGGTGACGGGACAGGGTAATCAGCCCCAGCATTTT
abundance: -; v_gene: TRBV20-1; d_gene: -; j_gene: TRBJ2-3; CDR3aa: CSAPGLMTTDTQYF; CDR3nt: TGCAGTGCACCGGGACTTATGACCACAGATACGCAGTATTTT
abundance: -; v_gene: TRBV5-1; d_gene: TRBD1; j_gene: TRBJ1-1; CDR3aa: CASSRQGTAEAFF; CDR3nt: TGCGCCAGCAGCCGACAGGGAACCGCTGAAGCTTTCTTT
abundance: many; v_gene: TRBV10-3; d_gene: TRBD1; j_gene: TRBJ2-1; CDR3aa: CAISRDRGGHEQFF; CDR3nt: TGTGCCATCAGCCGGGACAGGGGTGGCCATGAGCAGTTCTTC
abundance: -; v_gene: TRBV7-2; d_gene: -; j_gene: TRBJ1-1; CDR3aa: CASSYGAGRTEAFF; CDR3nt: TGTGCCAGCAGCTATGGGGCCGGAAGGACTGAAGCTTTCTTT
abundance: few; v_gene: TRBV6-2/TRBV6-3; d_gene: TRBD2; j_gene: TRBJ2-4; CDR3aa: CASSTEASGRAESKNIQYF; CDR3nt: TGTGCCAGCAGTACGGAGGCTAGCGGGAGGGCCGAGTCCAAAAACATTCAGTACTTC
abundance: few; v_gene: TRBV7-2; d_gene: TRBD1; j_gene: TRBJ2-1; CDR3aa: CASSLALVQGGEQFF; CDR3nt: TGTGCCAGCAGCTTAGCGCTTGTACAGGGGGGTGAGCAGTTCTTC
abundance: many; v_gene: TRBV29-1; d_gene: -; j_gene: TRBJ1-5; CDR3aa: CSVGDSNGNQPQHF; CDR3nt: TGCAGCGTTGGGGACTCAAATGGCAATCAGCCCCAGCATTTT
abundance: -; v_gene: TRBV10-3; d_gene: -; j_gene: TRBJ2-7; CDR3aa: CAISDLLGSASYEQYF; CDR3nt: TGTGCCATCAGTGACCTCCTCGGGAGCGCCTCCTACGAGCAGTACTTC
abundance: -; v_gene: TRBV20-1; d_gene: -; j_gene: TRBJ2-5; CDR3aa: CSARWTGWETQYF; CDR3nt: TGCAGTGCAAGATGGACCGGATGGGAGACCCAGTACTTC
abundance: many; v_gene: TRBV20-1; d_gene: -; j_gene: TRBJ1-4; CDR3aa: CSARQTTNEKLFF; CDR3nt: TGCAGTGCCAGACAGACAACTAATGAAAAACTGTTTTTT
abundance: many; v_gene: TRBV5-1; d_gene: -; j_gene: TRBJ2-6; CDR3aa: CASSPDRTSGANVLTF; CDR3nt: TGCGCCAGCAGCCCCGATCGAACCTCTGGGGCCAACGTCCTGACTTTC
abundance: -; v_gene: TRBV6-1; d_gene: -; j_gene: TRBJ1-1; CDR3aa: CASSDTYIMNTEAFF; CDR3nt: TGTGCCAGCAGCGACACTTACATTATGAACACTGAAGCTTTCTTT
abundance: few; v_gene: TRBV6-2/TRBV6-3; d_gene: TRBD2; j_gene: TRBJ2-2; CDR3aa: CASRLAANTGELFF; CDR3nt: TGTGCCAGCAGGCTAGCGGCGAACACCGGGGAGCTGTTTTTT
abundance: many; v_gene: TRBV5-6; d_gene: TRBD2; j_gene: TRBJ2-5; CDR3aa: CASSLPSGSSETQYF; CDR3nt: TGTGCCAGCAGCTTGCCTAGCGGGAGTTCTGAGACCCAGTACTTC
abundance: -; v_gene: TRBV2; d_gene: -; j_gene: TRBJ2-7; CDR3aa: CASGKSILFSGYEQYF; CDR3nt: TGTGCCAGCGGGAAATCAATACTATTTTCGGGGTACGAGCAGTACTTC
abundance: -; v_gene: TRBV6-4; d_gene: -; j_gene: TRBJ2-4; CDR3aa: CACSFVLGTGAIGNIQYF; CDR3nt: TGTGCCTGCAGTTTTGTTCTTGGGACTGGGGCCATCGGGAACATTCAGTACTTC
abundance: few; v_gene: TRBV20-1; d_gene: TRBD1; j_gene: TRBJ1-1; CDR3aa: CSAGRGGGQGAQGAFF; CDR3nt: TGCAGTGCTGGGAGGGGGGGAGGACAGGGGGCGCAGGGTGCTTTCTTT
abundance: few; v_gene: TRBV11-3; d_gene: -; j_gene: TRBJ2-4; CDR3aa: CASSVSYSERQYF; CDR3nt: TGTGCCAGCTCGGTCAGCTACTCGGAGCGGCAGTACTTC
abundance: few; v_gene: TRBV28; d_gene: TRBD1; j_gene: TRBJ2-2; CDR3aa: CASTGQGKGGELFF; CDR3nt: TGTGCCAGCACCGGACAGGGGAAAGGCGGGGAGCTGTTTTTT
abundance: -; v_gene: TRBV5-4; d_gene: TRBD2; j_gene: TRBJ2-1; CDR3aa: CASSVTSGQLNEQFF; CDR3nt: TGTGCCAGCAGCGTGACTAGCGGGCAATTAAATGAGCAGTTCTTC
abundance: few; v_gene: TRBV7-9; d_gene: -; j_gene: TRBJ2-7; CDR3aa: CASSARDPGSYEQYF; CDR3nt: TGTGCCAGCAGCGCACGGGACCCGGGATCCTACGAGCAGTACTTC
abundance: -; v_gene: TRBV20-1; d_gene: -; j_gene: TRBJ2-1; CDR3aa: CSARHPRESSYNEQFF; CDR3nt: TGCAGTGCTAGGCACCCTCGGGAGAGCTCCTACAATGAGCAGTTCTTC
abundance: many; v_gene: TRBV28; d_gene: TRBD1; j_gene: TRBJ1-5; CDR3aa: CASSLGQERGNQPQHF; CDR3nt: TGTGCCAGCAGTCTCGGACAGGAGAGGGGCAATCAGCCCCAGCATTTT
abundance: few; v_gene: TRBV20-1; d_gene: TRBD1; j_gene: TRBJ2-7; CDR3aa: CSADGQGFNEQYF; CDR3nt: TGCAGTGCAGACGGACAGGGGTTCAACGAGCAGTACTTC
abundance: -; v_gene: TRBV7-2; d_gene: -; j_gene: TRBJ2-2; CDR3aa: CASHTRGWTGELFF; CDR3nt: TGTGCCAGCCACACCCGGGGTTGGACCGGGGAGCTGTTTTTT
abundance: few; v_gene: TRBV6-6; d_gene: -; j_gene: TRBJ1-1; CDR3aa: CASKVTEAFF; CDR3nt: TGTGCCAGCAAGGTAACTGAAGCTTTCTTT
abundance: many; v_gene: TRBV7-2; d_gene: -; j_gene: TRBJ2-3; CDR3aa: CASTSLDTQYF; CDR3nt: TGTGCCAGCACCTCTCTAGATACGCAGTATTTT
abundance: many; v_gene: TRBV29-1; d_gene: -; j_gene: TRBJ2-7; CDR3aa: CSASLTEGQYF; CDR3nt: TGCAGCGCCTCCCTGACGGAGGGGCAGTACTTC
abundance: few; v_gene: TRBV7-7; d_gene: TRBD2; j_gene: TRBJ2-2; CDR3aa: CASRLLAGADTGELFF; CDR3nt: TGTGCTAGCAGGCTACTAGCGGGAGCCGACACCGGGGAGCTGTTTTTT
abundance: -; v_gene: TRBV24-1; d_gene: -; j_gene: TRBJ2-3; CDR3aa: CATSDSAASTDTQYF; CDR3nt: TGTGCCACCAGTGATTCCGCTGCCAGCACAGATACGCAGTATTTT
abundance: few; v_gene: TRBV5-6; d_gene: TRBD2; j_gene: TRBJ2-1; CDR3aa: CASSLRTSGGYNEQFF; CDR3nt: TGTGCCAGCAGCTTGAGGACTAGCGGGGGCTACAATGAGCAGTTCTTC
abundance: -; v_gene: TRBV2; d_gene: TRBD2; j_gene: TRBJ2-1; CDR3aa: CASSDGRLAGSNEQFF; CDR3nt: TGTGCCAGCAGTGACGGCCGACTAGCGGGCTCCAATGAGCAGTTCTTC
abundance: few; v_gene: TRBV20-1; d_gene: -; j_gene: TRBJ2-5; CDR3aa: CSAKKGGKETQYF; CDR3nt: TGCAGTGCCAAGAAAGGGGGTAAAGAGACCCAGTACTTC
abundance: -; v_gene: TRBV6-5; d_gene: -; j_gene: TRBJ2-1; CDR3aa: CASSTKGGGEQFF; CDR3nt: TGTGCCAGCAGTACTAAGGGGGGGGGTGAGCAGTTCTTC
abundance: -; v_gene: TRBV5-1; d_gene: TRBD2; j_gene: TRBJ2-1; CDR3aa: CASSLELAGNAEQFF; CDR3nt: TGCGCCAGCAGCTTGGAACTAGCGGGAAACGCTGAGCAGTTCTTC
abundance: few; v_gene: TRBV7-2; d_gene: TRBD1; j_gene: TRBJ1-4; CDR3aa: CASSLFGTGVEKLFF; CDR3nt: TGTGCCAGCAGCCTATTCGGGACAGGGGTTGAAAAACTGTTTTTT
abundance: many; v_gene: TRBV5-6; d_gene: TRBD2; j_gene: TRBJ2-7; CDR3aa: CASSLKTSGYEQYF; CDR3nt: TGTGCCAGCAGCTTAAAGACTAGCGGGTACGAGCAGTACTTC
abundance: -; v_gene: TRBV6-1; d_gene: -; j_gene: TRBJ2-4; CDR3aa: CASSSPGLAKNIQYF; CDR3nt: TGTGCCAGCAGCTCCCCGGGGCTAGCCAAAAACATTCAGTACTTC
abundance: few; v_gene: TRBV19; d_gene: -; j_gene: TRBJ2-5; CDR3aa: CASSRDGRFEETQYF; CDR3nt: TGTGCCAGTAGTAGGGACGGACGGTTCGAGGAGACCCAGTACTTC
abundance: -; v_gene: TRBV5-1; d_gene: TRBD1; j_gene: TRBJ1-1; CDR3aa: CASSFAGTGMNTEAFF; CDR3nt: TGCGCCAGCAGCTTCGCCGGGACAGGGATGAACACTGAAGCTTTCTTT
abundance: -; v_gene: TRBV2; d_gene: -; j_gene: TRBJ1-1; CDR3aa: CATTEYTEAFF; CDR3nt: TGTGCCACCACGGAGTACACTGAAGCTTTCTTT
abundance: -; v_gene: TRBV5-6; d_gene: -; j_gene: TRBJ2-1; CDR3aa: CASSFPATDEQFF; CDR3nt: TGTGCCAGCAGCTTCCCAGCCACGGATGAGCAGTTCTTC
abundance: few; v_gene: TRBV4-2; d_gene: -; j_gene: TRBJ2-2; CDR3aa: CASSQTQGTGELFF; CDR3nt: TGTGCCAGCAGCCAGACCCAGGGGACCGGGGAGCTGTTTTTT
abundance: -; v_gene: TRBV28; d_gene: TRBD1; j_gene: TRBJ2-5; CDR3aa: CATTKQGAKETQYF; CDR3nt: TGTGCCACCACCAAACAGGGGGCTAAGGAGACCCAGTACTTC
abundance: -; v_gene: TRBV5-1; d_gene: TRBD1; j_gene: TRBJ1-2; CDR3aa: CASSTLTGNGNGYTF; CDR3nt: TGCGCCAGCAGCACACTGACAGGGAATGGCAATGGCTACACCTTC
abundance: -; v_gene: TRBV19; d_gene: TRBD1; j_gene: TRBJ2-1; CDR3aa: CASIGTGFNEQFF; CDR3nt: TGTGCCAGTATCGGGACAGGGTTTAACGAGCAGTTCTTC
abundance: -; v_gene: TRBV5-1; d_gene: -; j_gene: TRBJ2-3; CDR3aa: CASSQLITDTQYF; CDR3nt: TGCGCCAGCAGCCAACTAATCACAGATACGCAGTATTTT